A single sample is the source of the 21 T cell receptor beta chains below, sequenced in a study of naive and memory T cell subsets. Their specific antigens are unknown. The beta constant-region primer was an equimolar mix of two oligonucleotides covering TRBC1 and TRBC2. Ligated cDNA was amplified by four rounds of PCR with nested alpha and beta constant-region primers and SP2. TCRdb independently ran MiXCR on the UMI-ligation and nested PCR reads; one entry per CDR3 protein. The sample lists over 110,000 distinct CDR3 sequences, about a fifth occurring once. Study-level results: A few larger clonotypes appeared in naive repertoires, especially CD8, possibly memory cells re-expressing CD45RA.

Sequenced input: naive CD8+ T cells from blood. Receptors were obtained from a human donor in good health.

The chain links TRBV28 to TRBJ2-5; D ambiguous. Germline V gene data show CDR1 as MDHEN and CDR2 as SYDVKM. The CDR3 runs 12 residues. V was trimmed by 7 bases and J by 5 bases, leaving 11 bases between them. The DNA of the CDR3 is TGTGCCAGCATGGGGATGGGGGAGACCCAGTACTTC. Its translation: CASMGMGETQYF.

The chain has TRBV24-1 and TRBJ2-2; TRBD1 matches at 10 bases. V lost 7 bases, J lost 4 bases, and 5 bases stayed unmatched. The CDR3 loop spans 15 amino acids. Germline CDR1 and CDR2: KGHDR and SFDVKD. The CDR3 reads CATSPGTGVTGELFF. For the CDR3, the DNA is TGTGCCACCAGCCCCGGGACAGGGGTCACCGGGGAGCTGTTTTTT.

A few counts support this clonotype. The rearrangement joins TRBV12-5 to TRBJ1-1; TRBD1 matches 9 bases. In germline, CDR1 is LGHNT, CDR2 FRNRAP. The CDR3 sequence is 16 residues long. V dropped 2 bases and J dropped 1; count of bases not matched to a gene: 5. The CDR3 loop reads CASGLSKTGGNTEAFF. The CDR3 DNA is TGTGCTAGTGGTTTGTCAAAGACAGGGGGGAACACTGAAGCTTTCTTT.

This clonotype has more than one count but fewer than ten. The gene calls are TRBV29-1 and TRBJ1-5; D gene ambiguous. The CDR3 runs 13 residues. V was pared by 4 bases and J by 4 bases, with 11 bases between. Germline lookup yields CDR1 SQVTM and CDR2 ANQGSEA. DNA for the CDR3: TGCAGCGTTGCACAAGGGCTTAATCAGCCCCAGCATTTT. Translated, it gives CSVAQGLNQPQHF.

The chain carries TRBV11-1 and TRBJ2-3; 12 positions agree with TRBD2. Germline values: CDR1 SGHAT, CDR2 FQDESV (reference sequence). This CDR3 spans 15 amino acids. Trimming cost V 6 bases and J 3 bases; bases outside gene matches: 4. The CDR3 DNA follows: TGTGCCAGCAGTTCTAGCGGGAGGGGGACAGATACGCAGTATTTT. It encodes CASSSSGRGTDTQYF.

This sequence joins TRBV29-1 and TRBJ2-7, with D tentatively TRBD2 (6 bases). The CDR3 contains 13 residues. Trimming stripped 7 bases from V and 2 bases from J, with 15 bases between. Germline V lookup: CDR1 SQVTM, CDR2 ANQGSEA. CDR3: CSALGGRAYEQYF. CDR3 coding DNA: TGCAGCGCACTCGGGGGACGTGCCTACGAGCAGTACTTC.

This clonotype was seen a few times. The chain links TRBV4-1 to TRBJ1-5, with a tentative D call TRBD1 (6 bases). Trimming cost V 0 bases and J 2 bases, with 8 bases left between them. Germline assignment: CDR1 MGHRA and CDR2 YSYEKL. This CDR3 region has 15 residues. The CDR3 DNA is TGCGCCAGCAGCCAAGATGGGGGCGGCAATCAGCCCCAGCATTTT. Translated, it gives CASSQDGGGNQPQHF.

This chain uses TRBV5-1 with TRBJ2-2; 9 bases fit TRBD2. Losses at the gene ends were 6 bases for V and 3 bases for J; bases not matched to a gene: 6. The CDR3 sequence is 15 residues long. CDR1 is SGHRS, CDR2 YFSETQ, per germline. This chain's CDR3 is CASTISGGYTGELFF. The CDR3 DNA sequence: TGCGCCAGCACCATTAGCGGGGGCTACACCGGGGAGCTGTTTTTT.

This chain connects TRBV28 to TRBJ1-5, with 8 bases aligning to TRBD1. This CDR3 has 16 amino acids. The V and J ends lost 5 bases and 4 bases, in that order; junction bases with no gene match: 10. Looked up from germline, CDR1 is MDHEN and CDR2 is SYDVKM. CDR3 bases: TGTGCCAGCAGTGATAAAGGACAGGGTGCAAATCAGCCCCAGCATTTT. Translation: CASSDKGQGANQPQHF.

The chain has TRBV5-1 and TRBJ2-3; tentatively, D is TRBD1 or TRBD2 (5 bases each). The V end was cut by 0 bases, the J end by 5 bases, with 13 bases between. In germline, CDR1 is SGHRS, CDR2 YFSETQ. The CDR3 contains 15 residues. This CDR3 is CASSLEGLTVDTQYF. The CDR3 nucleotides read TGCGCCAGCAGCTTGGAAGGACTGACAGTAGATACGCAGTATTTT.

This clonotype has only a few counts. The V and J genes are TRBV13 and TRBJ2-7, with D possibly called TRBD1 or TRBD2 (5 bases each). The CDR3 length is 13 residues. Trimming cost V 5 bases and J 1 base, with 9 bases left between them. CDR1 and CDR2 from the germline V gene are PRHDT and FYEKMQ (reference sequence). Written as DNA, the CDR3 is TGTGCCAGCAGCATGGGACGGTCCTACGAGCAGTACTTC. Protein product: CASSMGRSYEQYF.

DNA for the CDR3: TGTGCCAGCAGTTCGACGGAAGTGAACACCGGGGAGCTGTTTTTT. Translating gives CASSSTEVNTGELFF. The chain links TRBV11-3 to TRBJ2-2; D is unclear. The V gene's germline CDR1 is SGHNT and CDR2 YENEEA. The CDR3 totals 15 residues. V lost 6 bases, J lost 1 base, and 12 bases lay in between.

The J gene is TRBJ2-1, the V gene TRBV5-1; the D is unclear. Trimming removed 4 bases at V and 4 bases at J, with 18 bases between. The CDR3 totals 16 residues. Germline CDR1 is SGHRS and CDR2 is YFSETQ. The CDR3: CASSPEGPMGYNEQFF. Written as DNA, the CDR3 is TGCGCCAGCAGCCCCGAAGGCCCTATGGGGTACAATGAGCAGTTCTTC.

This sequence joins TRBV3-1 and TRBJ2-1, with D perhaps matching TRBD1 (6 bases). Germline assignment: CDR1 LGHDT and CDR2 YNNKEL (reference sequence). V gave up 2 bases and J gave up 5 bases, with 10 bases separating them. There are 14 residues in the CDR3. CDR3 residues: CASSQSGQNNEQFF. The DNA for the CDR3 is TGTGCCAGCAGCCAAAGCGGACAGAACAATGAGCAGTTCTTC.

There are a few counts of this clonotype. The rearrangement uses TRBV10-3 and TRBJ2-7; TRBD1 agrees at 7 bases. CDR3 length: 12 residues. Germline CDR1 is ENHRY and CDR2 is SYGVKD. J lost 3 bases, V lost 7 bases, and 3 bases had no gene match. In DNA form, the CDR3 reads TGTGCCATCATGGCAGGGGGCTACGAGCAGTACTTC. Protein sequence: CAIMAGGYEQYF.

As regards this clonotype: A much more abundant neighbour one base away suggests this may be a read error. This chain uses TRBV7-7 with TRBJ1-1; D call uncertain. Trimming cost V 1 base and J 1 base, with 4 bases left between them. The CDR3 is 13 residues long. Germline V gene data show CDR1 as SSHAT and CDR2 as FNYEAQ (reference sequence). This CDR3 reads CASSLEQNTEAFF. DNA for the CDR3: TGTGCCAGCAGCTTAGAACAGAACACTGAAGCTTTCTTT.

The chain recombines TRBV4-1 with TRBJ2-7, with D maybe TRBD1 (5 bases). The ends were cut back, 1 base at V and 2 bases at J, with 12 bases in the middle. Germline V lookup: CDR1 MGHRA, CDR2 YSYEKL. This CDR3 is 15 amino acids long. The CDR3 reads CASSQAQGSPYEQYF. The CDR3 DNA is TGCGCCAGCAGCCAAGCTCAGGGCAGTCCCTACGAGCAGTACTTC.

The chain joins TRBV29-1 to TRBJ2-7; 8 bases fit TRBD2. V lost 0 bases, J lost 6 bases, and 10 bases stayed unmatched. The V gene's germline CDR1 is SQVTM and CDR2 ANQGSEA. CDR3 length: 15 residues. The CDR3 region is CSVEDSSGSPLEQYF. Here the CDR3 DNA reads TGCAGCGTTGAAGATTCGAGCGGGAGCCCCCTCGAGCAGTACTTC.

This clonotype was picked up a small number of times. V and J are TRBV11-2 and TRBJ2-1; 11 bases align to TRBD2. The CDR3 runs to 15 residues. CDR1 is SGHAT and CDR2 is FQNNGV in the germline V gene. V was pared by 6 bases and J by 4 bases, with 5 bases of the junction left unmatched. The CDR3 loop is CASRFGTSGYNEQFF. The CDR3 region has the DNA TGTGCCAGCAGATTTGGGACTAGCGGATACAATGAGCAGTTCTTC.

V usage is TRBV7-8 and J usage is TRBJ2-2; D might be TRBD1 (5 bases). CDR3 length equals 15 residues. The V gene lost 2 bases and the J gene lost 0 bases, with 7 bases spanning the gap. CDR1 SGHVS and CDR2 FQNEAQ come from the germline V gene. For the CDR3, the DNA is TGTGCCAGCAGCTTAAGCAGGGCGAACACCGGGGAGCTGTTTTTT. Its translation: CASSLSRANTGELFF.

This clonotype has just a few counts. This chain links TRBV24-1 with TRBJ2-1, with D hard to call. Trimming took 4 bases from V and 7 from J, leaving 13 bases between them. This CDR3 contains 14 residues. Germline-derived CDR1 and CDR2 are KGHDR and SFDVKD. DNA for the CDR3: TGTGCCACCAGTGACCCGCGCCGGGCGAATGAGCAGTTCTTC. It encodes CATSDPRRANEQFF.